Listed below are T cell receptor beta chains from one sample, sequenced in a study of blood T cell repertoires in COVID-19. Some clones are missing from TCRdb's copy, which holds only in-frame ones; the method was immunoSEQ multiplex PCR. The sample shows 300,000 to 350,000 clones, approximately 89% of them seen only once. Input material: peripheral blood. The source of these receptors is an older woman with COVID-19, enrolled during active disease. Both conserved end residues are part of each CDR3. D genes are given only for firm matches. Only some rows state a clone size, as once, few, many or a class for expanded clones.

D: .
size: .
V: TRBV7-2
J: TRBJ1-5
DNA: TGTGCCAGCAGCTTGACAAGCTTCAATCAGCCCCAGCATTTT
CDR3: CASSLTSFNQPQHF

D: .
size: once
V: TRBV7-9
J: TRBJ2-5
DNA: TGTGCCAGCAACCCGGGGGAGGAGACCCAGTACTTC
CDR3: CASNPGEETQYF

D: .
size: .
V: TRBV6-4
J: TRBJ1-1
DNA: TGTGCCAGACTGGGGGGGGGAGAAGCTTTCTTT
CDR3: CARLGGGEAFF

D: .
size: .
V: TRBV5-5
J: TRBJ1-4
DNA: TGTGCCAGCAGCCTACCGCGGGAAAAACTGTTTTTT
CDR3: CASSLPREKLFF

D: TRBD1
size: once
V: TRBV30
J: TRBJ2-7
DNA: TGTGCCGGGTACAGGGGGCCGCCCTTGGAGCAGTACTTC
CDR3: CAGYRGPPLEQYF

D: .
size: .
V: TRBV18
J: TRBJ1-2
DNA: TGTGCCAGCTCACCAGCGGGGTTAGGCTACACCTTC
CDR3: CASSPAGLGYTF

D: .
size: .
V: TRBV5-8
J: TRBJ1-1
DNA: TGTGCCAGCAGCCGGGAACCGGGGGTTACTGAAGCTTTCTTT
CDR3: CASSREPGVTEAFF

D: TRBD2
size: .
V: TRBV5-1
J: TRBJ2-1
DNA: TGCGCCAGCAGCTTGGTAAGCGGGGGGGCTTCCTACAATGAGCAGTTCTTC
CDR3: CASSLVSGGASYNEQFF

D: TRBD2
size: .
V: TRBV15
J: TRBJ2-2
DNA: TGTGCCACCAGCAGGGGAGGGCCGGGCACCGGGGAGCTGTTTTTT
CDR3: CATSRGGPGTGELFF

D: .
size: .
V: TRBV9
J: TRBJ2-7
DNA: TGTGCCAGCAGCGTAGCGGGGGAAGCCTACGAGCAGTACTTC
CDR3: CASSVAGEAYEQYF

D: .
size: once
V: TRBV27
J: TRBJ2-1
DNA: TGTGCCAGCAGTTTAGGGCTAGCCAAATACAATGAGCAGTTCTTC
CDR3: CASSLGLAKYNEQFF

D: .
size: .
V: TRBV5-1
J: TRBJ1-2
DNA: TGCGCCAGCAGCCCTGGAAGCGAGGTTATCTATGGCTACACCTTC
CDR3: CASSPGSEVIYGYTF

D: .
size: .
V: TRBV27
J: TRBJ2-1
DNA: TGTGCCAGCAGCCGGTACAATGAGCAGTTCTTC
CDR3: CASSRYNEQFF

D: TRBD1
size: .
V: TRBV11-3
J: TRBJ2-5
DNA: TGTGCCAGCAGCTCCCGGACAGGGCCGCAGACCCAGTACTTC
CDR3: CASSSRTGPQTQYF

D: TRBD2
size: .
V: TRBV15
J: TRBJ2-1
DNA: TGTGCCACCAGCAGGAGGACTAGCGGGGGGGCCGGTGAGCAGTTCTTC
CDR3: CATSRRTSGGAGEQFF

D: .
size: .
V: TRBV24-1
J: TRBJ1-5
DNA: TGTGCCACCAGTGATGGACAGTCTTATAGCAATCAGCCCCAGCATTTT
CDR3: CATSDGQSYSNQPQHF

D: .
size: .
V: TRBV6-5
J: TRBJ2-7
DNA: TGTGCCAGCAGTTACTCGTTGACAGGCCCCTACGAGCAGTACTTC
CDR3: CASSYSLTGPYEQYF

D: .
size: .
V: TRBV3-1/TRBV3-2
J: TRBJ1-6
DNA: TGTGCCAGCGGATTATCGGGAAGCCGATATAATTCACCCCTCCACTTT
CDR3: CASGLSGSRYNSPLHF

D: .
size: .
V: TRBV14
J: TRBJ2-7
DNA: TGTGCCAGCAGCCCAAACAGGTACGAGCAGTACTTC
CDR3: CASSPNRYEQYF

D: .
size: few
V: TRBV12-3/TRBV12-4
J: TRBJ2-2
DNA: TGTGCCAGCAGTTTGGGAGAAACCGGGGAGCTGTTTTTT
CDR3: CASSLGETGELFF

D: TRBD2
size: .
V: TRBV11-1
J: TRBJ2-5
DNA: TGTGCCAGCAGAGTCGCGGGGGGGGAGACCCAGTACTTC
CDR3: CASRVAGGETQYF

D: .
size: .
V: TRBV6-5
J: TRBJ2-1
DNA: TGTGCCAGCAGTTACCGGCCAGGCGAGCAGTTCTTC
CDR3: CASSYRPGEQFF

D: TRBD1
size: .
V: TRBV3-1/TRBV3-2
J: TRBJ1-2
DNA: TGTGCCAGCAGCCTCCGACAGGGGCCCTATGGCTACACCTTC
CDR3: CASSLRQGPYGYTF

D: .
size: .
V: TRBV5-4
J: TRBJ2-3
DNA: TGTGCCAGCAGGTCGGGTAGCGATACGCAGTATTTT
CDR3: CASRSGSDTQYF

D: .
size: .
V: TRBV5-1
J: TRBJ1-4
DNA: TGCGCCAGCAGCTTGGTTGGCAGGGGTGATGGTAATGAAAAACTGTTTTTT
CDR3: CASSLVGRGDGNEKLFF

D: .
size: .
V: TRBV2
J: TRBJ2-5
DNA: TGTGCCAGCAGTGAGGAGGCCACAACGGAGACCCAGTACTTC
CDR3: CASSEEATTETQYF

D: TRBD1
size: .
V: TRBV18
J: TRBJ1-4
DNA: TGTGCCAGCTCACCCCGGGGACAGATAACCGACAGTGGAAAACTGTTTTTT
CDR3: CASSPRGQITDSGKLFF

D: .
size: .
V: TRBV10-1
J: TRBJ2-4
DNA: TGCGCCAGCAGTGAATCAGGTATGAGCCCCCTTCTAGCCAAAAACATTCAGTACTTC
CDR3: CASSESGMSPLLAKNIQYF

D: TRBD1
size: once
V: TRBV10-3
J: TRBJ2-7
DNA: TGTGCCATCAGTACTCCGGGACAGGGGACTTTCCTCCCGTCTTACGAGCAGTACTTC
CDR3: CAISTPGQGTFLPSYEQYF

D: TRBD1
size: .
V: TRBV29-1
J: TRBJ1-2
DNA: TGCAGCGTTGACCTCCAGTTTGGACAGGGTGGCTATGGCTACACCTTC
CDR3: CSVDLQFGQGGYGYTF

D: TRBD1
size: .
V: TRBV6-5
J: TRBJ1-5
DNA: TGTGCCAGCAGTTCGGACAGGGATCAGCCCCAGCATTTT
CDR3: CASSSDRDQPQHF

D: .
size: .
V: TRBV19
J: TRBJ1-1
DNA: TGTGCCAGTAGAGCCCTAGGGGGGGTAATCACTGAAGCTTTCTTT
CDR3: CASRALGGVITEAFF

D: TRBD1
size: .
V: TRBV27
J: TRBJ1-6
DNA: TGTGCCAGCAGTTTTGAGGGACAGGGGAGTTCACCCCTCCACTTT
CDR3: CASSFEGQGSSPLHF

D: .
size: .
V: TRBV5-1
J: TRBJ1-1
DNA: TGCGCCTCCAAAGACAGCTACACTGAAGCTTTCTTT
CDR3: CASKDSYTEAFF

D: .
size: .
V: TRBV15
J: TRBJ1-2
DNA: TGTGCCACCAGCAGAGATCAGGTGGGCTATGGCTACACCTTC
CDR3: CATSRDQVGYGYTF

D: TRBD1
size: .
V: TRBV7-9
J: TRBJ1-1
DNA: TGTGCCAGCATCAACGGACAGGGTCGGTTTATAGGAGCTTTCTTT
CDR3: CASINGQGRFIGAFF

D: .
size: .
V: TRBV7-9
J: TRBJ1-4
DNA: TGTGCCAGCAGCCCAAGAGGACGGGAAACTAATGAAAAACTGTTTTTT
CDR3: CASSPRGRETNEKLFF

D: .
size: .
V: TRBV4-1
J: TRBJ2-5
DNA: TGCGCCAGCAGTCGAAACAGGCAAGGGCTTGAGACCCAGTACTTC
CDR3: CASSRNRQGLETQYF

D: .
size: .
V: TRBV12-3/TRBV12-4
J: TRBJ2-7
DNA: TGTGCCAGCAGCTCCGCCTACGAGCAGTACTTC
CDR3: CASSSAYEQYF

D: .
size: .
V: TRBV19
J: TRBJ1-4
DNA: TGTGCCAACCCCGACAGCTGTAATGAAAAACTGTTTTTT
CDR3: CANPDSCNEKLFF

D: TRBD2
size: .
V: TRBV10-3
J: TRBJ2-2
DNA: TGTGCCATCCGACTAGCGGCGAACACCGGGGAGCTGTTTTTT
CDR3: CAIRLAANTGELFF

D: .
size: .
V: TRBV3-1/TRBV3-2
J: TRBJ1-2
DNA: TGTGCCAGCAGCCAAGCGGGAGAGTATGGCTACACCTTC
CDR3: CASSQAGEYGYTF

D: .
size: .
V: TRBV27
J: TRBJ1-2
DNA: TGTGCCAGCAGTTTAAGTATAGGTCAGCCCGGGAACTATGGCTACACCTTC
CDR3: CASSLSIGQPGNYGYTF

D: .
size: .
V: TRBV5-6
J: TRBJ1-2
DNA: TGTGCCAGCAGCTCTCAAAGGAGTGGCTACACCTTC
CDR3: CASSSQRSGYTF

D: .
size: .
V: TRBV10-2
J: TRBJ2-5
DNA: TGCGCCAGCACTAAAGAGACCCAGTACTTC
CDR3: CASTKETQYF

D: .
size: .
V: TRBV11-2
J: TRBJ1-2
DNA: TGTGCCAGCAGCACGACAGTTAACTATGGCTACACCTTC
CDR3: CASSTTVNYGYTF

D: .
size: .
V: TRBV4-1
J: TRBJ1-2
DNA: TGCGCCAGCAGCCAAGATATTGCTAACTATGGCTACACCTTC
CDR3: CASSQDIANYGYTF

D: .
size: .
V: TRBV12-5
J: TRBJ1-1
DNA: TGTGCTAGTGGTTTAGTGAGGGGGGGAAACACTGAAGCTTTCTTT
CDR3: CASGLVRGGNTEAFF

D: .
size: once
V: TRBV2
J: TRBJ1-3
DNA: TGTGCCAGCAGTGAATTGGGGGGGGCTGGAAACACCATATATTTT
CDR3: CASSELGGAGNTIYF

D: TRBD2
size: .
V: TRBV3-1/TRBV3-2
J: TRBJ2-3
DNA: TGTGCCAGCAGCCCAATAGCGGGGGCAAGCACAGATACGCAGTATTTT
CDR3: CASSPIAGASTDTQYF

D: TRBD1
size: .
V: TRBV2
J: TRBJ1-5
DNA: TGTGCCAGCAGAAGACAGGGTATAGGCAATCAGCCCCAGCATTTT
CDR3: CASRRQGIGNQPQHF

D: .
size: few
V: TRBV4-2
J: TRBJ2-1
DNA: TGTGCCAGCAGCCATGACACCCCTTGGGATGAGCAGTTCTTC
CDR3: CASSHDTPWDEQFF